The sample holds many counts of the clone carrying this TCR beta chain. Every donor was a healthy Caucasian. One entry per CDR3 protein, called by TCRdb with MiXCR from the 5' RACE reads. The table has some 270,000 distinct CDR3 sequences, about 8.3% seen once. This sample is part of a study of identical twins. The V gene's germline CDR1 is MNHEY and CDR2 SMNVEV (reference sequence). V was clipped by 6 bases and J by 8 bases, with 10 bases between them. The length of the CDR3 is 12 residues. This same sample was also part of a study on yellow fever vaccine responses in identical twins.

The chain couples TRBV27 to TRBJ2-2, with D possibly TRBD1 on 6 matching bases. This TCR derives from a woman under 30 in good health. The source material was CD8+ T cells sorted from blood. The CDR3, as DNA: TGTGCCAGCAGCCGCAGGGGTGGGGAGCTGTTTTTT. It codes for CASSRRGGELFF.